The T cell receptor beta chain under discussion was sequenced for a study of shared clonotypes between healthy human individuals. For the study at large: Researchers assigned three CD4 naive, three CD4 memory, two CD8 naive and one CD8 memory plate to each donor.

Germline-derived CDR1 and CDR2 are SGHRS and YFSETQ. The trim removed 0 bases at V and 2 bases at J, leaving 7 bases unmatched. The length of the CDR3 is 16 residues. Deep level was the assay's run setting. This table comes from immunoSEQ multiplex PCR, and its TCRdb copy is limited to in-frame clones, with some not included. The sample records a few hundred thousand clones, about 65% being singletons. The sequenced sample was memory CD4+ T cells sorted from blood. The subset is: CD45RA-negative fraction. The TCR was taken from a man younger than 45 in good health. V and J are TRBV5-1 and TRBJ2-7; 8 nucleotides align to TRBD2. The CDR3 nucleotides read TGCGCCAGCAGCTTGGTAGCCCAGCGGGGGACCTACGAGCAGTACTTC. Protein sequence: CASSLVAQRGTYEQYF.